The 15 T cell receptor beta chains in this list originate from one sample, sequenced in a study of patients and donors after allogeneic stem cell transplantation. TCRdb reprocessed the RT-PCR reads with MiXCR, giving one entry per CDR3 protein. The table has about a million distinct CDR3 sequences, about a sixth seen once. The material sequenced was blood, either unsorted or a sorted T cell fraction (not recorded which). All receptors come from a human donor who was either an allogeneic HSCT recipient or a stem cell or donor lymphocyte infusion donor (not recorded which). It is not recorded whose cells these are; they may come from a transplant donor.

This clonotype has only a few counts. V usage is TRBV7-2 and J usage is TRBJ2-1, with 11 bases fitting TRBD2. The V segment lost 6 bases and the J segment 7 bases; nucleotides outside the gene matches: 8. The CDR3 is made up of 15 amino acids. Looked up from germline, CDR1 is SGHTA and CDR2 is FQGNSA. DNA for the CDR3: TGTGCCAGCAGTTCACTAGCGGGAGCGGCTAATGAGCAGTTCTTC. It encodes CASSSLAGAANEQFF.

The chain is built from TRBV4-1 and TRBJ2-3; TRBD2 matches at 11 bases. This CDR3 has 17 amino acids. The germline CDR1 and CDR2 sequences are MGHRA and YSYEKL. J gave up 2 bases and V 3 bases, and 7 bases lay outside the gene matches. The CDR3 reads CASSQGGLADFTDTQYF. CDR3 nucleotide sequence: TGCGCCAGCAGCCAGGGGGGACTAGCGGACTTCACAGATACGCAGTATTTT.

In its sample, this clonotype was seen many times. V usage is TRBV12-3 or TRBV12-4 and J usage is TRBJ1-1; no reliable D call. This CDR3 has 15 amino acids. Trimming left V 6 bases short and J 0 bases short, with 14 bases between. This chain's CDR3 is CASSLRRNMNTEAFF. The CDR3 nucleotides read TGTGCCAGCAGCCTGAGGCGGAACATGAACACTGAAGCTTTCTTT.

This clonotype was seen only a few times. The chain's CDR3 is CASSQDLALGSNSPLHF. CDR3 bases: TGCGCCAGCAGCCAAGATCTTGCCTTGGGTTCAAATTCACCCCTCCACTTT. The chain combines TRBV4-3 with TRBJ1-6, with D hard to call. The CDR3 loop spans 17 amino acids. Trimming shortened V by 0 bases and J by 7 bases, and 16 bases separated the two germline ends. From germline, CDR1 is LGHNA and CDR2 YSLEER.

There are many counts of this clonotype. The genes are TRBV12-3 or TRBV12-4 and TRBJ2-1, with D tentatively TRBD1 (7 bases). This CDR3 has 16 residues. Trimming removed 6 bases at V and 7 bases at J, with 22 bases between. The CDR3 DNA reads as TGTGCCAGCAGAACCAGTCTGGAGGGGGCGAGGAATGAGCAGTTCTTC. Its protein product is CASRTSLEGARNEQFF.

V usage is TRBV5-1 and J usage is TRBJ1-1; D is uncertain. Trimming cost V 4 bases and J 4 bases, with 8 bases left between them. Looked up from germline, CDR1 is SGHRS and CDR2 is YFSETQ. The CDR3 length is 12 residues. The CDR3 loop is CASSAIGTEAFF. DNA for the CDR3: TGCGCCAGCAGCGCCATAGGCACTGAAGCTTTCTTT.

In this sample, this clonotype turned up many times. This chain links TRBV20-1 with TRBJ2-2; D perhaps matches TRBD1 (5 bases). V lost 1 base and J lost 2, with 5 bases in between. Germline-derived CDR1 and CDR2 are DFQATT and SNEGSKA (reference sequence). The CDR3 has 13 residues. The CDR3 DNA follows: TGCAGTGCTAGAGGGACAAACACCGGGGAGCTGTTTTTT. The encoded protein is CSARGTNTGELFF.

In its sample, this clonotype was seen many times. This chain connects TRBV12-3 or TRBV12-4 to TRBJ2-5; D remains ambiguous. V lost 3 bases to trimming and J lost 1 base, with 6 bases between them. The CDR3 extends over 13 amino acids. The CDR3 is CASSLYIQETQYF. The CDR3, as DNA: TGTGCCAGCAGTTTGTACATCCAAGAGACCCAGTACTTC.

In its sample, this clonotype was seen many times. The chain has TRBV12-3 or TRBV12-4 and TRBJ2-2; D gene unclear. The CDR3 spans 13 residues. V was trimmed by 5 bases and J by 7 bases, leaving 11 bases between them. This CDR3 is CASSIPVGGELFF. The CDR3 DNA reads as TGTGCCAGCAGTATCCCGGTAGGCGGGGAGCTGTTTTTT.

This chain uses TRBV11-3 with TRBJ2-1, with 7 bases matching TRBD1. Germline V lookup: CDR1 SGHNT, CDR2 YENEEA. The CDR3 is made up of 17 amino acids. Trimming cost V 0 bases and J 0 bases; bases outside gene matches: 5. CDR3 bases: TGTGCCAGCAGCTTAGAAGTAGGGGGCAGCTCCTACAATGAGCAGTTCTTC. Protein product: CASSLEVGGSSYNEQFF.

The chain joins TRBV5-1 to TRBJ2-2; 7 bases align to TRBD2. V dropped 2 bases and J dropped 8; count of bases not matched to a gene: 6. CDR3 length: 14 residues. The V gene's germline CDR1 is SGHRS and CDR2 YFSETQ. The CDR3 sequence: CASSLGRETGELFF. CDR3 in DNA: TGCGCCAGCAGCTTAGGGCGGGAGACTGGGGAGCTGTTTTTT.

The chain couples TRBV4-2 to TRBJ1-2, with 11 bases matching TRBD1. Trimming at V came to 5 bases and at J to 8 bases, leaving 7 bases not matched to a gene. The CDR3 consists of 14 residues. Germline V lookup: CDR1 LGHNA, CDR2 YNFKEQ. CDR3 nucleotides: TGTGCCAGCAGCGCCCGGGACAGGGGGAGCGGCTACACCTTC. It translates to CASSARDRGSGYTF.

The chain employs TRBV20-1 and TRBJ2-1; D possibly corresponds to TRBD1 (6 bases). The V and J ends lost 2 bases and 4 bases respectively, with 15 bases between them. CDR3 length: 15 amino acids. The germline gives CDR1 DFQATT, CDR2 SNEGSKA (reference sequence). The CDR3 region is CSARPSDRSYNEQFF. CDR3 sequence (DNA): TGCAGTGCTAGACCCTCAGACAGGTCGTACAATGAGCAGTTCTTC.

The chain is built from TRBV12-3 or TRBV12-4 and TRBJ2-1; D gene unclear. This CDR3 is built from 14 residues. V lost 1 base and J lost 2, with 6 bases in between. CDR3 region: CASSLDGTYNEQFF. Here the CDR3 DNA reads TGTGCCAGCAGTTTAGACGGAACCTACAATGAGCAGTTCTTC.

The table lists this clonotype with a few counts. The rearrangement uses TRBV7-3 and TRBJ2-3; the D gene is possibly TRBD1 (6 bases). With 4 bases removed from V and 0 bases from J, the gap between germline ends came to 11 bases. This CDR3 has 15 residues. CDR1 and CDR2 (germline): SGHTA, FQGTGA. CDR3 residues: CASSSRTVSTDTQYF. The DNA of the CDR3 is TGTGCCAGCAGCTCCCGGACAGTAAGCACAGATACGCAGTATTTT.